This TCR beta chain was captured in a study of control samples from healthy donors and cancer patients. The assay was immunoSEQ multiplex PCR, and TCRdb's table has in-frame clones only and misses some. The data contain about 160,000 clones, over 85% of them singletons. Germline assignment: CDR1 MNHEY and CDR2 SMNVEV (reference sequence). This CDR3 has 16 residues. V was cut by 7 bases and J by 0 bases, with 17 bases left in between. The sequence was obtained from a man aged 25-45 years in good health. The sample taken for sequencing was blood. V gene TRBV27 combines with J gene TRBJ2-3, with D possibly matching TRBD2 (6 bases). As DNA, the CDR3 is TGTGCCAGCAAAACAAATAGCGGAGTAAGCACAGATACGCAGTATTTT. As protein: CASKTNSGVSTDTQYF.